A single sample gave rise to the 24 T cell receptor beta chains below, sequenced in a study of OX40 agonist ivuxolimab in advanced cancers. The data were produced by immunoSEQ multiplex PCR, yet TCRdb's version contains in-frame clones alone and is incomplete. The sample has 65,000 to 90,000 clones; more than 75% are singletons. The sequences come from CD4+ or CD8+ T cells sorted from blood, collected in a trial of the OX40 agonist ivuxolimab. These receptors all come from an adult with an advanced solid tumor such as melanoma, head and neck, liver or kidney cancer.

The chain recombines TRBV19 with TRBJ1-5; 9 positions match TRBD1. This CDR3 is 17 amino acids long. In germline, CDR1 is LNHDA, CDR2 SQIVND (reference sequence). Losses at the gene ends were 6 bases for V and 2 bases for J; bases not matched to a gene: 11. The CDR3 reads CASRQSQGATGNQPQHF. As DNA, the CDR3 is TGTGCCAGTAGACAATCACAGGGGGCGACGGGCAATCAGCCCCAGCATTTT.

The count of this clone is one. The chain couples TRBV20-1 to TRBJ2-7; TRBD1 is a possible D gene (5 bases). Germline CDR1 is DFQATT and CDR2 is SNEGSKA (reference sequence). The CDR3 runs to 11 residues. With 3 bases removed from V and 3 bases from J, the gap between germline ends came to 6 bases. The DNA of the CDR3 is TGCAGTGCTAGCGACAGCTACGAGCAGTACTTC. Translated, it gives CSASDSYEQYF.

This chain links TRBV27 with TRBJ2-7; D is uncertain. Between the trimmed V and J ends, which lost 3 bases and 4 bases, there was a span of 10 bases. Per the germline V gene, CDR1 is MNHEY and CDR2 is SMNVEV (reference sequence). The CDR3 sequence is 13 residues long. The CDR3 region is CASSFVPGYEQYF. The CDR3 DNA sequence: TGTGCCAGCAGTTTTGTTCCCGGGTACGAGCAGTACTTC.

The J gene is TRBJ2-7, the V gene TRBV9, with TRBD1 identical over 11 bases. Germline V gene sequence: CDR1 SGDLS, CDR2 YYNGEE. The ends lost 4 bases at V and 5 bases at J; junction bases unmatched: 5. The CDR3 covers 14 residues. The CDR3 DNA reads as TGTGCCAGCAGCCCCCGGACAGGGGGCGACGAGCAGTACTTC. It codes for CASSPRTGGDEQYF.

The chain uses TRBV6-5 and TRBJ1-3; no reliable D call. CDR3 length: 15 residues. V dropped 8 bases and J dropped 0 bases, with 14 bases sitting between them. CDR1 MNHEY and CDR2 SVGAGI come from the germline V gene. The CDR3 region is CASWVGPHSGNTIYF. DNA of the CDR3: TGTGCCAGCTGGGTAGGGCCCCACTCTGGAAACACCATATATTTT.

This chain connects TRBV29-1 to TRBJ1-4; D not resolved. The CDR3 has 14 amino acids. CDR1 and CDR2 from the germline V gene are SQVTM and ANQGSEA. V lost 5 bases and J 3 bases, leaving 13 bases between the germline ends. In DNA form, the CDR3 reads TGCAGCGTTAAGTTTGGTCTGGCTAATGAAAAACTGTTTTTT. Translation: CSVKFGLANEKLFF.

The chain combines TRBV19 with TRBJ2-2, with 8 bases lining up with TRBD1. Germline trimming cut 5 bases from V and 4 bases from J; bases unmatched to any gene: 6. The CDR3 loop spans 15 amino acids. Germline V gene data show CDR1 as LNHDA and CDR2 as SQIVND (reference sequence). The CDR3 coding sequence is TGTGCCAGTAGTCCAACCGGGACAGGCACCGGGGAGCTGTTTTTT. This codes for CASSPTGTGTGELFF.

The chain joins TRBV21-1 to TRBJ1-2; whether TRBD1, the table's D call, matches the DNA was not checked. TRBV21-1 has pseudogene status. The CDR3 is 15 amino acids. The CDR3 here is CASSDPGQGNYGYTF. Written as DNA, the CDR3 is TGTGCCAGCAGCGATCCTGGACAGGGGAACTATGGCTACACCTTC.

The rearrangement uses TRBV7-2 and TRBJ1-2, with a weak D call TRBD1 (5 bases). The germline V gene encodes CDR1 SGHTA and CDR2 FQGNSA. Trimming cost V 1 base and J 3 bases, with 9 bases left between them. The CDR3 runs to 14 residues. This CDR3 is CASSLDRFYYGYTF. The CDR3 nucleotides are TGTGCCAGCAGCTTAGACAGGTTTTACTATGGCTACACCTTC.

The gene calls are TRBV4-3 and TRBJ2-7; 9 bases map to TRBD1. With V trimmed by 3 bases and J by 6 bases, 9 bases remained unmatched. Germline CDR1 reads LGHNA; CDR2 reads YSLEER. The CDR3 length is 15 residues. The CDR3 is CASSQETGGRSEQYF. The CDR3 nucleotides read TGCGCCAGCAGCCAGGAAACAGGGGGCCGGAGCGAGCAGTACTTC.

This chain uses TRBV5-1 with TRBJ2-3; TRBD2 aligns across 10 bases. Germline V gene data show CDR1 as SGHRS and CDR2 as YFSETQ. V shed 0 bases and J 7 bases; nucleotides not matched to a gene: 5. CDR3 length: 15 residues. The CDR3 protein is CASSLAAGGPNTQYF. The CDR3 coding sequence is TGCGCCAGCAGCTTGGCAGCGGGGGGGCCGAATACGCAGTATTTT.

As DNA, the CDR3 is TGTGCCTGGACAGGGGATTCTGGAAACACCATATATTTT. It yields the protein CAWTGDSGNTIYF. The chain combines TRBV30 with TRBJ1-3, with D possibly being TRBD1 (6 bases). Germline CDR1 is GTSNPN and CDR2 is SVGIG (reference sequence). The CDR3 sequence is 13 residues long. The V end was cut by 4 bases, the J end by 1 base, with 8 bases between.

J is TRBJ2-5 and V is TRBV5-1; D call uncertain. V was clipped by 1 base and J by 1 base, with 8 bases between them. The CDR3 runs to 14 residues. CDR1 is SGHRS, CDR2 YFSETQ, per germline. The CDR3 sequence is CASSLQGSQETQYF. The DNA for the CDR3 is TGCGCCAGCAGCTTGCAAGGGTCCCAAGAGACCCAGTACTTC.

In DNA, the CDR3 is TGCAGCGTTCGACAGGGCAGGGCCCCAAGCCCCACTGAAGCTTTCTTT. It specifies CSVRQGRAPSPTEAFF. This rearrangement joins TRBV29-1 to TRBJ1-1; 7 bases are shared with TRBD1. This CDR3 region has 16 residues. With V trimmed by 5 bases and J by 4 bases, 16 bases remained unmatched. Germline V lookup: CDR1 SQVTM, CDR2 ANQGSEA.

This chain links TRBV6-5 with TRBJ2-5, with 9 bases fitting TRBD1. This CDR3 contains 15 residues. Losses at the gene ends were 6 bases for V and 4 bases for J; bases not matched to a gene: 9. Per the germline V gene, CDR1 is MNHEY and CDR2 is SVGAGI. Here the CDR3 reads CASRSGQGRIETQYF. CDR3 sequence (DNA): TGTGCCAGCAGATCGGGACAGGGAAGAATAGAGACCCAGTACTTC.

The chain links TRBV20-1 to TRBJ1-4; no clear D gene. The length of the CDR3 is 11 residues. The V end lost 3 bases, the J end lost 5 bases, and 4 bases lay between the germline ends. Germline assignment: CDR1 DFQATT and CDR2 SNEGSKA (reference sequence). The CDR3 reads CSASNNEKLFF. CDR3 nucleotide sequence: TGCAGTGCTAGTAACAATGAAAAACTGTTTTTT.

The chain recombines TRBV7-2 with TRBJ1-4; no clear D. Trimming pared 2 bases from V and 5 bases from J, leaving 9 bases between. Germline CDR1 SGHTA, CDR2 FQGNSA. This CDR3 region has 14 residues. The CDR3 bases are TGTGCCAGCAGCTTATCAGCCGGGAATGAAAAACTGTTTTTT. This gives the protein CASSLSAGNEKLFF.

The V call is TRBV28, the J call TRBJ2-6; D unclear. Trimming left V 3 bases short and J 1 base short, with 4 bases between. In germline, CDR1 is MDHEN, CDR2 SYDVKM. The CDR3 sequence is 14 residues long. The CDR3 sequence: CASSFLSGANVLTF. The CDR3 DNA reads TGTGCCAGCAGTTTCCTATCTGGGGCCAACGTCCTGACTTTC.

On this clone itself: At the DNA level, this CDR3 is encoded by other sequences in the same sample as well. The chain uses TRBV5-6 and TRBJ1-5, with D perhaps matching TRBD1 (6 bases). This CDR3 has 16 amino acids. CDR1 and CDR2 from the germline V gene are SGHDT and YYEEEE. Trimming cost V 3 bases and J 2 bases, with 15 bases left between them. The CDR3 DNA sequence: TGTGCCAGCAGCTCCCAACAGGGCCTGCGCAATCAGCCCCAGCATTTT. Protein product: CASSSQQGLRNQPQHF.

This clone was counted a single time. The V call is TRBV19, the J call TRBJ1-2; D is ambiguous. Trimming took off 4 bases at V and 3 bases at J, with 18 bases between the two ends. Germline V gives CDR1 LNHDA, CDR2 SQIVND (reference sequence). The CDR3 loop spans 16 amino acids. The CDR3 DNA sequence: TGTGCCAGTAGTACATTCGCCCTGGCCGGCCACTATGGCTACACCTTC. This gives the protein CASSTFALAGHYGYTF.

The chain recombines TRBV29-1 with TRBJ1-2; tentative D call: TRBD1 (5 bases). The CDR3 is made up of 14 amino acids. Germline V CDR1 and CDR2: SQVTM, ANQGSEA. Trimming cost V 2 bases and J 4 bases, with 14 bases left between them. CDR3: CSVEPRGSGYGYTF. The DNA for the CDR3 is TGCAGCGTTGAACCTAGGGGCAGCGGCTATGGCTACACCTTC.

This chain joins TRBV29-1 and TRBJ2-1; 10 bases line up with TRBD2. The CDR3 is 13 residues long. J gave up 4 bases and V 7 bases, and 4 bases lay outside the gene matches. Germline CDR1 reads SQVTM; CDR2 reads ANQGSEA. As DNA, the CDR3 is TGCAGCGGTCTAGCGGGGGATTACAATGAGCAGTTCTTC. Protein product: CSGLAGDYNEQFF.

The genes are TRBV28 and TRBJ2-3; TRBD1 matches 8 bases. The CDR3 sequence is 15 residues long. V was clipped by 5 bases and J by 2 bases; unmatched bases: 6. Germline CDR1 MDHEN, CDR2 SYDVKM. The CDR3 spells CASSTWTGNTDTQYF. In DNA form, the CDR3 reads TGTGCCAGCAGTACCTGGACAGGGAACACAGATACGCAGTATTTT.

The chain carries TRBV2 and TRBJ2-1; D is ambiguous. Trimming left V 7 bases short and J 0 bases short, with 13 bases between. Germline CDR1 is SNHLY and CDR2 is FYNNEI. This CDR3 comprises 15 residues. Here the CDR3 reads CASTVDPSSYNEQFF. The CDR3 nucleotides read TGTGCCAGCACCGTGGACCCGAGCTCCTACAATGAGCAGTTCTTC.